One sample yielded the 4 T cell receptor beta chains listed below, sequenced in a study of CD8+ T cells in alopecia areata. Treatment described: oral pan-JAK inhibitor, 5-10 mg twice daily. Extraction of RNA preceded its reverse transcription into cDNA, which served as the sequencing template. Assay used: immunoSEQ multiplex PCR; TCRdb lists only in-frame clones, some missing. This sample has some 110,000 clones, with approximately 52% found just once. The source was CD8+ T cells sorted from blood, collected at week 4, from a patient treated with tofacitinib. The receptors derive from a human donor with alopecia areata.

The chain has TRBV5-6 and TRBJ2-1, with D perhaps matching TRBD2 (7 bases). Germline lookup yields CDR1 SGHDT and CDR2 YYEEEE. With 7 bases removed from V and 8 bases from J, the gap between germline ends came to 28 bases. CDR3 size: 17 residues. The CDR3: CASDRFPAGALRDEQFF. The CDR3 DNA reads as TGTGCCAGCGACCGCTTCCCGGCGGGGGCGCTCCGGGATGAGCAGTTCTTC.

This chain connects TRBV27 to TRBJ2-7; no reliable D call. Deletions cut 2 bases from V and 2 bases from J, with 7 bases between. There are 13 residues in the CDR3. Germline values: CDR1 MNHEY, CDR2 SMNVEV (reference sequence). CDR3 in amino acids: CASSLNRAYEQYF. The CDR3 DNA reads TGTGCCAGCAGTTTAAACAGAGCCTACGAGCAGTACTTC.

This sequence joins TRBV29-1 and TRBJ1-2; D remains ambiguous. Trimming cost V 5 bases and J 5 bases, with 15 bases left between them. This CDR3 contains 13 residues. Germline V lookup: CDR1 SQVTM, CDR2 ANQGSEA. CDR3 coding DNA: TGCAGCGTTCCAGCTTCCACAGTTTATGGCTACACCTTC. As protein: CSVPASTVYGYTF.

CDR3 residues: CSVEVGFEQYF. The CDR3 DNA reads TGCAGCGTCGAGGTGGGGTTCGAGCAGTACTTC. The J gene is TRBJ2-7, the V gene TRBV29-1; D ambiguous. CDR1 and CDR2 from the germline V gene are SQVTM and ANQGSEA. The CDR3 runs 11 residues. The germline V and J ends were trimmed by 6 bases and 6 bases, with 12 bases remaining between them.